These 21 T cell receptor beta chains were all obtained from the same sample, sequenced in a study of blood T cells in healthy people across ages. Together with a sample-barcoded 5' primer, a J-beta primer mix was included in a second PCR lasting about 7 to 11 cycles. TCRdb recomputed calls from the 5' RACE reads with MiXCR, one row per CDR3 protein. The table has 1.5 million to 1.8 million distinct CDR3 sequences, approximately 43% seen once. Sequencing was carried out using blood. These receptors were obtained from a woman between 18 and 30 years old in good health.

This chain uses TRBV5-1 with TRBJ2-1, with no clear D. Germline values: CDR1 SGHRS, CDR2 YFSETQ. The CDR3 extends over 13 amino acids. Trimming pared 5 bases from V and 4 bases from J, leaving 10 bases between. The CDR3 region is CASSQQKYNEQFF. CDR3 nucleotide sequence: TGCGCCAGCAGTCAACAGAAATACAATGAGCAGTTCTTC.

V and J are TRBV4-3 and TRBJ2-3, with 7 positions matching TRBD1. V was pared by 6 bases and J by 9 bases, with 9 bases of the junction left unmatched. The CDR3 runs 13 residues. Germline-derived CDR1 and CDR2 are LGHNA and YSLEER. CDR3 nucleotides: TGCGCCAGCAGTCAGGGGACAGAATCAACGCAGTATTTT. This gives the protein CASSQGTESTQYF.

The chain joins TRBV23-1 to TRBJ2-4, with D possibly called TRBD1 or TRBD2 (5 bases each). TRBV23-1 is placed among ORFs of uncertain function. The ends were cut back, 3 bases at V and 2 bases at J, with 26 bases in the middle. CDR3 length: 20 amino acids. Here the CDR3 reads CASSHERRNRTELSKNIQYF. The CDR3 nucleotides are TGCGCCAGCAGTCATGAAAGGAGGAACAGGACCGAGCTCTCCAAAAACATTCAGTACTTC.

The chain employs TRBV2 and TRBJ1-2; D call uncertain. Germline CDR1 SNHLY, CDR2 FYNNEI. The CDR3 is 14 residues long. Trimming removed 6 bases from V and 0 bases from J, with 11 bases in between. As DNA, the CDR3 is TGTGCCAGCAGAGCCGGGCCGCCTAACTATGGCTACACCTTC. Its protein is CASRAGPPNYGYTF.

This clonotype was counted only a few times. The chain employs TRBV6-5 and TRBJ2-2; D possibly corresponds to TRBD2 (6 bases). CDR3 length: 16 residues. In germline, CDR1 is MNHEY, CDR2 SVGAGI. V lost 5 bases and J 1 base, leaving 14 bases between the germline ends. The CDR3, as DNA: TGTGCCAGCAGTCCCCCCGGGACTTGGAACACCGGGGAGCTGTTTTTT. As protein: CASSPPGTWNTGELFF.

This clonotype was observed many times. A read error may produce the germline difference seen at one junction end. The V and J genes are TRBV7-2 and TRBJ2-1, with D uncertain. The closer fit of TRBJ2-7 to the DNA end suggests the J call may be wrong. The CDR3 spans 15 residues. Per the germline V gene, CDR1 is SGHTA and CDR2 is FQGNSA. The CDR3 DNA sequence: TGTGCCAGCAGTTTAGATCGGAGCTCCTACAATGAGCAGTACTTC. This sequence encodes CASSLDRSSYNEQYF.

The chain recombines TRBV29-1 with TRBJ1-1, with D perhaps matching TRBD1 (6 bases). This CDR3 comprises 15 residues. Trimming pared 1 base from V and 1 base from J, leaving 13 bases between. The germline V gene encodes CDR1 SQVTM and CDR2 ANQGSEA. The CDR3 bases are TGCAGCGTTGAAGTTGGGGGAGGGGGGAACACTGAAGCTTTCTTT. Residues: CSVEVGGGGNTEAFF.

This chain connects TRBV7-2 to TRBJ2-4; TRBD1 matches 7 bases. With the DNA end fitting TRBJ2-7 better, the J assignment may be wrong. This CDR3 region has 15 residues. The V gene's germline CDR1 is SGHTA and CDR2 FQGNSA. The CDR3 sequence is CASSSTGMDMSEQYF. The CDR3 DNA reads as TGTGCCAGCAGCTCGACAGGGATGGATATGAGCGAGCAGTACTTC.

This rearrangement joins TRBV27 to TRBJ2-1; 9 bases agree with TRBD2. There are 14 residues in the CDR3. The trim removed 7 bases at V and 10 bases at J, leaving 11 bases unmatched. CDR1 is MNHEY, CDR2 SMNVEV, per germline (reference sequence). The CDR3 here is CASTLAGRLYEQFF. The DNA of the CDR3 is TGTGCCAGCACCCTAGCGGGGAGACTTTACGAGCAGTTCTTC.

The chain employs TRBV28 and TRBJ2-5, with TRBD1 matching 7 bases. V lost 3 bases and J lost 3; bases outside the gene matches: 4. This CDR3 has 14 residues. CDR1 and CDR2 (germline): MDHEN, SYDVKM. The CDR3: CASSFRDRKETQYF. DNA of the CDR3: TGTGCCAGCAGTTTCCGGGACAGAAAAGAGACCCAGTACTTC.

The chain joins TRBV9 to TRBJ2-5; D uncertain. This CDR3 region has 13 residues. The ends were cut back, 4 bases at V and 5 bases at J, with 12 bases in the middle. Germline CDR1 is SGDLS and CDR2 is YYNGEE. CDR3 protein: CASSLLQTETQYF. In DNA form, the CDR3 reads TGTGCCAGCAGCCTTTTGCAGACGGAGACCCAGTACTTC.

A note on this clonotype: One end of the junction fails to match germline, which may point to a read error. V usage is TRBV18 and J usage is TRBJ2-1; 9 nucleotides line up with TRBD2. The CDR3 spans 18 residues. From germline, CDR1 is KGHSH and CDR2 LQKENI. The CDR3 DNA reads TGTGCCAGCTCACCACCGTTTAGCGGGAGTCCTTCCTACAATGAGAAGTTCTTC. Its translation is CASSPPFSGSPSYNEKFF.

This clonotype has just a few counts. J is TRBJ2-7 and V is TRBV7-8, with D possibly matching TRBD1 (6 bases). The V end was cut by 5 bases, the J end by 3 bases, with 17 bases between. The CDR3 length is 15 residues. Germline V gene sequence: CDR1 SGHVS, CDR2 FQNEAQ. This chain's CDR3 is CASSPNRDTYYEQYF. CDR3 DNA: TGTGCCAGCAGCCCGAACCGGGACACTTACTACGAGCAGTACTTC.

A remark on this clonotype: One end of the junction fails to match germline, which may point to a read error. V gene TRBV4-1 combines with J gene TRBJ2-1; 7 nucleotides agree with TRBD2. This CDR3 contains 16 residues. The germline CDR1 and CDR2 sequences are MGHRA and YSYEKL. CDR3 amino acids: CVSSQDWERGYNEQFF. The CDR3 coding sequence is TGCGTCAGCAGCCAAGATTGGGAGCGGGGATACAATGAGCAGTTCTTC.

On this clonotype itself: The junction and the germline gene differ at one end; a read error may be behind it. The chain carries TRBV24-1 and TRBJ1-5; tentative D call: TRBD1 (5 bases). CDR1 and CDR2 (germline): KGHDR, SFDVKD. This CDR3 has 15 residues. The CDR3 loop is CATSVNDSSNRPQHF. CDR3 nucleotides: TGTGCCACCAGTGTGAATGACAGCAGCAATCGGCCCCAGCATTTT.

The chain employs TRBV6-2 or TRBV6-3 and TRBJ2-7; maybe TRBD1 (6 bases). Germline V lookup: CDR1 MNHEY, CDR2 SVGEGT. The CDR3 consists of 16 residues. Trimming removed 5 bases from V and 2 bases from J, with 19 bases in between. CDR3 coding DNA: TGTGCCAGCAGTGCTGACAGGTCGGCCCTCACCTACGAGCAGTACTTC. It specifies CASSADRSALTYEQYF.

The chain recombines TRBV29-1 with TRBJ1-2; D ambiguous. The V gene lost 5 bases and the J gene lost 6 bases, with 16 bases spanning the gap. There are 13 residues in the CDR3. Germline loops: CDR1 SQVTM, CDR2 ANQGSEA. The CDR3 protein is CSVYRDPRNGYTF. The CDR3 DNA is TGCAGCGTTTACCGGGATCCGAGGAATGGCTACACCTTC.

This sequence joins TRBV12-3 or TRBV12-4 and TRBJ2-7, with D possibly being TRBD1 or TRBD2 (5 bases each). This CDR3 is built from 14 residues. V shed 5 bases and J shed 2 bases, with 13 bases lying between them. CDR3 protein: CASSPGTNTYEQYF. The CDR3 nucleotides read TGTGCCAGCAGTCCGGGGACGAATACCTACGAGCAGTACTTC.

The chain combines TRBV9 with TRBJ2-4; D gene uncertain. Germline V lookup: CDR1 SGDLS, CDR2 YYNGEE. CDR3 length: 13 residues. Trimming took off 3 bases at V and 13 bases at J, with 17 bases between the two ends. CDR3 amino acids: CASSAEGYNEQYF. CDR3 sequence (DNA): TGTGCCAGCAGCGCTGAAGGGTACAATGAGCAGTACTTC.

V is TRBV5-5 and J is TRBJ2-4; D is possibly TRBD1 (6 bases). The J call may be faulty, since TRBJ2-7 better matches the DNA end. Germline CDR1 is SGHKS and CDR2 is YYEKEE (reference sequence). This CDR3 region has 14 residues. The chain's CDR3 is CASSLEDRLNEQYF. In nucleotides, the CDR3 is TGTGCCAGCAGCTTGGAGGACAGACTTAACGAGCAGTACTTC.

In this sample, this clonotype turned up once. The junction departs from the called germline gene at one end, perhaps through a read error. The chain links TRBV6-2 or TRBV6-3 to TRBJ2-7; no clear D gene. The CDR3 contains 13 residues. Per germline, CDR1 MNHEY and CDR2 SVGEGT. CDR3 in DNA: TGTGCCAGCAGTGACTCGATGTTGTACGAGCAGTACTTC. This gives the protein CASSDSMLYEQYF.